These 4 T cell receptor beta chains share one sample of origin, sequenced in a study of cytomegalovirus exposure and HLA in healthy donors. The PCR contained 60 Vbeta and 13 Jbeta primers. Libraries were prepared by immunoSEQ multiplex PCR; TCRdb keeps only in-frame clonotypes and omits some of them. This table holds about 150,000 clones, approximately 80% found once. The material sequenced was PBMCs. The receptors shown here come from a man aged 18 to 35 in good health and CMV-seronegative.

The rearrangement uses TRBV5-1 and TRBJ2-1, with D possibly matching TRBD2 (6 bases). Germline V gene data show CDR1 as SGHRS and CDR2 as YFSETQ. The V end lost 3 bases, the J end lost 8 bases, and 12 bases lay between the germline ends. CDR3 length: 13 residues. The CDR3 region has the DNA TGCGCCAGCAGCTCGACTAGTCGTGATGAGCAGTTCTTC. This encodes CASSSTSRDEQFF.

The DNA for the CDR3 is TGTGCCAGCAGCCGCGGGGGTCAGACAGATACGCAGTATTTT. Its protein is CASSRGGQTDTQYF. V gene TRBV7-3 combines with J gene TRBJ2-3, with 7 positions matching TRBD2. The length of the CDR3 is 14 residues. The junction had 5 bases not matched to a gene; V was cut back by 5 bases and J by 3 bases. Germline loops: CDR1 SGHTA, CDR2 FQGTGA. Looking up the rest from reference TRBV7-3 and TRBJ2-3 gives the full variable domain: GAGVSQTPSNKVTEKGKYVELRCDPISGHTALYWYRQSLGQGPEFLIYFQGTGAADDSGLPNDRFFAVRPEGSVSTLKIQRTERGDSAVYLCASSRGGQTDTQYFGPGTRLTVL.

Details on this clone: Germline and junction disagree at one end, which may indicate a read error. The chain carries TRBV27 and TRBJ2-7; 8 bases are a match to TRBD1. This CDR3 is 14 amino acids long. The germline gives CDR1 MNHEY, CDR2 SMNVEV (reference sequence). CDR3 in DNA: TGTGCCTGCAGTCCCTGGACAGGGTCCGACGAGCAGTACTTC. Protein product: CACSPWTGSDEQYF.

A note on this clone: Other nucleotide sequences in the sample specify the same CDR3. The J gene is TRBJ2-5, the V gene TRBV6-5; the match to TRBD2 covers 7 bases. V dropped 0 bases and J dropped 5; count of bases not matched to a gene: 6. The CDR3 is 15 residues long. Germline V gene lookup returns CDR1 MNHEY and CDR2 SVGAGI. The chain's CDR3 is CASSYSRLGGETQYF. The DNA for the CDR3 is TGTGCCAGCAGTTACTCGAGACTGGGGGGGGAGACCCAGTACTTC.